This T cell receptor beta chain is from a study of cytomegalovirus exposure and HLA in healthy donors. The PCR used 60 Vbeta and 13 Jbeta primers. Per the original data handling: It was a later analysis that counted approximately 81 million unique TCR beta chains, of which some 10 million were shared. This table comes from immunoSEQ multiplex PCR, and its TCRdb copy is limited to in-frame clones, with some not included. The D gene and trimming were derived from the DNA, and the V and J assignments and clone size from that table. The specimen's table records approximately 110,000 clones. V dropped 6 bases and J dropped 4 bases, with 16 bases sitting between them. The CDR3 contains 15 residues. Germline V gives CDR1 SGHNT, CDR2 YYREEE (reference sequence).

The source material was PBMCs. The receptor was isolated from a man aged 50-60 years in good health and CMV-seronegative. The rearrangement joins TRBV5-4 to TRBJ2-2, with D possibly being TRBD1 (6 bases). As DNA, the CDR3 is TGTGCCAGCACCAGGAGGCAGGGGTTCACCGGGGAGCTGTTTTTT. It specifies CASTRRQGFTGELFF.